A selection of T cell receptor beta chains follows, all from one sample in a study of CD8+ T cells in alopecia areata. TCRdb's table, derived via immunoSEQ multiplex PCR, lists solely in-frame clones and lacks some. The sample has hundreds of thousands of clones; approximately 70% are singletons. The specimen was CD4+ T cells sorted from blood, collected at week 44, from a patient treated with tofacitinib. Source of these receptors: a human donor with alopecia areata. Both conserved end residues are part of each CDR3. A D gene is named only where the DNA matches it firmly. Clone size is given for some rows only: seen once, a few or many times, or a class if the clone is expanded.

D gene: NA; clone size: NA; V gene: TRBV15; J gene: TRBJ1-2; CDR3 length: 13; CDR3 DNA: TGTGCCACCAGCCCGGCTGATGGCTATGGCTACACCTTC; CDR3 protein: CATSPADGYGYTF
D gene: NA; clone size: NA; V gene: TRBV25-1; J gene: TRBJ2-3; CDR3 length: 11; CDR3 DNA: TGTGCCACACATGGTCGAAATACGCAGTATTTT; CDR3 protein: CATHGRNTQYF
D gene: TRBD1; clone size: NA; V gene: TRBV11-2; J gene: TRBJ2-7; CDR3 length: 13; CDR3 DNA: TGTGCCAGCAGCCGGGACAGGTCCTACGAGCAGTACTTC; CDR3 protein: CASSRDRSYEQYF
D gene: NA; clone size: many; V gene: TRBV14; J gene: TRBJ2-5; CDR3 length: 15; CDR3 DNA: TGTGCCAGCAACTCACTCGGGACAACACAAGAGACCCAGTACTTC; CDR3 protein: CASNSLGTTQETQYF
D gene: NA; clone size: NA; V gene: TRBV6-5; J gene: TRBJ1-2; CDR3 length: 13; CDR3 DNA: TGTGCCAGCAGTCGGACGGGGACCGACGGCTACACCTTC; CDR3 protein: CASSRTGTDGYTF
D gene: TRBD1; clone size: NA; V gene: TRBV7-2; J gene: TRBJ1-5; CDR3 length: 16; CDR3 DNA: TGTGCCAGCAGCTTAGAAGGGACAGGGTACAATCAGCCCCAGCATTTT; CDR3 protein: CASSLEGTGYNQPQHF
D gene: NA; clone size: NA; V gene: TRBV5-4; J gene: TRBJ2-5; CDR3 length: 15; CDR3 DNA: TGTGCCAGCAGCTTTTGGGTTGTCTCCCAAGAGACCCAGTACTTC; CDR3 protein: CASSFWVVSQETQYF
D gene: NA; clone size: few; V gene: TRBV28; J gene: TRBJ1-1; CDR3 length: 14; CDR3 DNA: TGTGCCAGCAGTTTATATATGGAGAACACTGAAGCTTTCTTT; CDR3 protein: CASSLYMENTEAFF
D gene: NA; clone size: few; V gene: TRBV9; J gene: TRBJ2-7; CDR3 length: 13; CDR3 DNA: TGTGCCAGCGGGCGTGGGGAACCCTACGAGCAGTACTTC; CDR3 protein: CASGRGEPYEQYF
D gene: TRBD2; clone size: NA; V gene: TRBV29-1; J gene: TRBJ2-3; CDR3 length: 17; CDR3 DNA: TGCAGCGTTGCTCTAGGACTAGCGGGGGGATTAACAGATACGCAGTATTTT; CDR3 protein: CSVALGLAGGLTDTQYF
D gene: NA; clone size: few; V gene: TRBV2; J gene: TRBJ2-2; CDR3 length: 11; CDR3 DNA: TGTGCCAGCAGACAAATCGGGGAGCTGTTTTTT; CDR3 protein: CASRQIGELFF
D gene: NA; clone size: few; V gene: TRBV9; J gene: TRBJ1-6; CDR3 length: 15; CDR3 DNA: TGTGCCAGCAGCTCCCGGTCGATGAATGATTCACCCCTCCACTTT; CDR3 protein: CASSSRSMNDSPLHF
D gene: NA; clone size: NA; V gene: TRBV27; J gene: TRBJ1-1; CDR3 length: 13; CDR3 DNA: TGTGCCAGCAGTTTATCGGAATTCACTGAAGCTTTCTTT; CDR3 protein: CASSLSEFTEAFF
D gene: NA; clone size: NA; V gene: TRBV29-1; J gene: TRBJ2-5; CDR3 length: 13; CDR3 DNA: TGCAGCGTTAAATATATTCTCAAAGAGACCCAGTACTTC; CDR3 protein: CSVKYILKETQYF
D gene: NA; clone size: few; V gene: TRBV5-1; J gene: TRBJ1-1; CDR3 length: 14; CDR3 DNA: TGCGCCAGCAGCTTGGTCGGACGGAACACTGAAGCTTTCTTT; CDR3 protein: CASSLVGRNTEAFF
D gene: NA; clone size: NA; V gene: TRBV11-2; J gene: TRBJ2-7; CDR3 length: 15; CDR3 DNA: TGTGCCAGCAGCCGCGGTACTACCGTTTCCTACGAGCAGTACTTC; CDR3 protein: CASSRGTTVSYEQYF
D gene: NA; clone size: NA; V gene: TRBV7-9; J gene: TRBJ1-2; CDR3 length: 13; CDR3 DNA: TGTGCCAGCAGCTTAGTAGAACTCTATGGCTACACCTTC; CDR3 protein: CASSLVELYGYTF
D gene: TRBD1; clone size: many; V gene: TRBV27; J gene: TRBJ2-2; CDR3 length: 17; CDR3 DNA: TGTGCCAGCAGTTCCATTCAGGGGGCGCAGGGGACCGGGGAGCTGTTTTTT; CDR3 protein: CASSSIQGAQGTGELFF
D gene: TRBD2; clone size: once; V gene: TRBV7-2; J gene: TRBJ2-4; CDR3 length: 16; CDR3 DNA: TGTGCCAGCAGCACCTGGCGGGAGCGGACCAAAAACATTCAGTACTTC; CDR3 protein: CASSTWRERTKNIQYF
D gene: TRBD1; clone size: NA; V gene: TRBV30; J gene: TRBJ1-5; CDR3 length: 13; CDR3 DNA: TGTGCCTGGGCAGGGGGAGACAATCAGCCCCAGCATTTT; CDR3 protein: CAWAGGDNQPQHF
D gene: TRBD1; clone size: NA; V gene: TRBV6-5; J gene: TRBJ1-1; CDR3 length: 13; CDR3 DNA: TGTGCCAGCAGTGATAGACAGGGGGCTGGAGCTTTCTTT; CDR3 protein: CASSDRQGAGAFF
D gene: NA; clone size: NA; V gene: TRBV7-9; J gene: TRBJ1-2; CDR3 length: 13; CDR3 DNA: TGTGCCAGCAGCTCCGAAATAAACTATGGCTACACCTTC; CDR3 protein: CASSSEINYGYTF